The 25 T cell receptor beta chains below all came from one sample that was sequenced in a study of early T cells in non-severe SARS-CoV-2 infection. In TCRdb, the 5' RACE reads were re-called with MiXCR into one record per CDR3 protein. The table shows around 80,000 distinct CDR3 sequences, with over 9% occurring only once. This material consisted of whole blood, taken at baseline. All receptors come from an adult who was a healthcare worker with PCR-confirmed SARS-CoV-2 infection or an uninfected control (not recorded which).

In its sample, this clonotype was seen a few times. The rearrangement links TRBV12-3 or TRBV12-4 to TRBJ2-3, with 14 bases aligning to TRBD2. The length of the CDR3 is 16 residues. J lost 1 base, V lost 4 bases, and 1 base had no gene match. Here the CDR3 reads CASSSGLAGGTDTQYF. For the CDR3, the DNA is TGTGCCAGCAGTTCGGGACTAGCGGGGGGCACAGATACGCAGTATTTT.

The rearrangement links TRBV11-2 to TRBJ2-4; D may be TRBD2 (5 bases). This CDR3 has 12 residues. CDR1 is SGHAT and CDR2 is FQNNGV in the germline V gene. V was clipped by 5 bases and J by 12 bases, with 14 bases between them. Here the CDR3 DNA reads TGTGCCAGCAGCCGAGGGCCTGCGAGTCAGTACTTC. Translated, it gives CASSRGPASQYF.

The table lists this clonotype with a few counts. This chain connects TRBV6-6 to TRBJ1-2, with TRBD1 as a possible D gene (6 bases). The V end lost 6 bases, the J end lost 0 bases, and 8 bases lay between the germline ends. The length of the CDR3 is 13 residues. Germline CDR1 reads MNHNY; CDR2 reads SVGAGI (reference sequence). The DNA for the CDR3 is TGTGCCAGCAGGGACAGCGCTAACTATGGCTACACCTTC. Protein: CASRDSANYGYTF.

This rearrangement joins TRBV7-6 to TRBJ2-5, with TRBD2 as a possible D gene (6 bases). Germline V lookup: CDR1 SGHVS, CDR2 FNYEAQ. The V end lost 1 base, the J end lost 2 bases, and 11 bases lay between the germline ends. CDR3 length equals 15 residues. Written as DNA, the CDR3 is TGTGCCAGCAGCTTAGTCGGAGGGCGACAAGAGACCCAGTACTTC. It yields the protein CASSLVGGRQETQYF.

The chain is built from TRBV12-3 or TRBV12-4 and TRBJ1-1; D perhaps matches TRBD1 (5 bases). This CDR3 has 14 amino acids. Trimming shortened V by 2 bases and J by 3 bases, and 10 bases separated the two germline ends. Written as DNA, the CDR3 is TGTGCCAGCAGTTTAAACAGGAGGTACACTGAAGCTTTCTTT. Protein: CASSLNRRYTEAFF.

J is TRBJ1-2 and V is TRBV9; D unresolved. Looked up from germline, CDR1 is SGDLS and CDR2 is YYNGEE. This CDR3 region has 13 residues. Trimming removed 0 bases at V and 4 bases at J, with 7 bases between. In DNA form, the CDR3 reads TGTGCCAGCAGCGTAGATGTGGCCTATGGCTACACCTTC. Encoded protein: CASSVDVAYGYTF.

CDR3 in amino acids: CASTIDRGFFNQPQHF. The CDR3, as DNA: TGTGCCAGCACTATTGACAGGGGATTCTTCAATCAGCCCCAGCATTTT. The rearrangement joins TRBV6-1 to TRBJ1-5; TRBD1 matches at 8 bases. Trimming at V came to 7 bases and at J to 3 bases, leaving 11 bases not matched to a gene. The CDR3 runs 16 residues. Per the germline V gene, CDR1 is MNHNS and CDR2 is SASEGT.

This clonotype was counted at least ten times. V is TRBV5-1 and J is TRBJ1-3, with 9 bases fitting TRBD1. Germline values: CDR1 SGHRS, CDR2 YFSETQ. After removal of 1 base from V and 4 bases from J, the junction contained 6 bases not matched to a gene. This CDR3 contains 16 residues. In DNA, the CDR3 is TGCGCCAGCAGCTTGTTAGGGACAGGGACGGGAAACACCATATATTTT. This sequence encodes CASSLLGTGTGNTIYF.

This clonotype was seen a handful of times. The chain joins TRBV4-1 to TRBJ1-5; D is ambiguous. From germline, CDR1 is MGHRA and CDR2 YSYEKL. V was shortened by 1 base and J by 3 bases, with 10 bases between the two germline ends. This CDR3 region has 15 residues. The CDR3 loop reads CASSQVNINNQPQHF. The DNA of the CDR3 is TGCGCCAGCAGCCAAGTCAACATCAACAATCAGCCCCAGCATTTT.

This clonotype was seen ten or more times. The chain carries TRBV5-6 and TRBJ2-2, with D perhaps TRBD1 (5 bases). V shed 1 base and J shed 3 bases, with 10 bases lying between them. Germline-derived CDR1 and CDR2 are SGHDT and YYEEEE. The CDR3 contains 15 residues. CDR3 loop: CASSLRQGDTGELFF. The CDR3 DNA follows: TGTGCCAGCAGCTTGAGGCAGGGTGACACCGGGGAGCTGTTTTTT.

This clonotype was counted a few times. This CDR3 is CSASDGIFQPQHF. The CDR3 DNA reads TGCAGTGCTAGCGATGGGATTTTTCAGCCCCAGCATTTT. The rearrangement joins TRBV20-1 to TRBJ1-5, with unresolved D. Germline V CDR1 and CDR2: DFQATT, SNEGSKA (reference sequence). The CDR3 covers 13 residues. With 3 bases removed from V and 6 bases from J, the gap between germline ends came to 12 bases.

This clonotype was recorded many times. The rearrangement links TRBV7-2 to TRBJ1-5; D ambiguous. Trimming took off 5 bases at V and 2 bases at J, with 13 bases between the two ends. This CDR3 region has 15 residues. The germline gives CDR1 SGHTA, CDR2 FQGNSA. CDR3 coding DNA: TGTGCCAGCAGCGTTGAGGGATTCGGCAATCAGCCCCAGCATTTT. Translating gives CASSVEGFGNQPQHF.

This clonotype has only a few counts. The genes are TRBV12-3 or TRBV12-4 and TRBJ2-7, with TRBD1 as a possible D gene (5 bases). The V end was cut by 4 bases, the J end by 3 bases, with 7 bases between. The CDR3 contains 12 residues. CDR3: CASSYDSYEQYF. The CDR3 DNA follows: TGTGCCAGCAGTTACGACAGCTACGAGCAGTACTTC.

V and J are TRBV11-1 and TRBJ2-1, with 11 bases lining up with TRBD2. V shed 5 bases, J shed 7 bases, and the junction held 4 bases outside the gene matches. The CDR3 runs 14 residues. From germline, CDR1 is SGHAT and CDR2 FQDESV (reference sequence). As DNA, the CDR3 is TGTGCCAGCAGCCGACTAGCGGGACAGAATGAGCAGTTCTTC. It is translated as CASSRLAGQNEQFF.

This clonotype was seen a single time. This chain uses TRBV28 with TRBJ1-5; D is ambiguous. This CDR3 is built from 13 residues. V was cut by 3 bases and J by 6 bases, with 9 bases left in between. Germline V CDR1 and CDR2: MDHEN, SYDVKM. CDR3 amino acids: CASSFNSRQPQHF. The DNA of the CDR3 is TGTGCCAGCAGTTTTAATTCGCGTCAGCCCCAGCATTTT.

This clonotype was seen a few times. The rearrangement joins TRBV29-1 to TRBJ1-2; TRBD1 agrees at 7 bases. This CDR3 region has 12 residues. Germline-derived CDR1 and CDR2 are SQVTM and ANQGSEA. The ends lost 8 bases at V and 2 bases at J; junction bases unmatched: 5. CDR3 residues: CSTRTGNYGYTF. The CDR3 DNA sequence: TGCAGCACCCGGACAGGCAACTATGGCTACACCTTC.

At least ten counts were recorded for this clonotype. The rearrangement uses TRBV7-9 and TRBJ1-1; possible D gene TRBD1, 5 bases. CDR1 SEHNR and CDR2 FQNEAQ come from the germline V gene (reference sequence). The CDR3 runs to 15 residues. V gave up 1 base and J gave up 1 base, with 10 bases separating them. CDR3 protein: CASSLGGHPNTEAFF. The CDR3 coding sequence is TGTGCCAGCAGCTTAGGGGGCCATCCGAACACTGAAGCTTTCTTT.

The rearrangement links TRBV18 to TRBJ2-3, with D perhaps TRBD2 (6 bases). V dropped 0 bases and J dropped 11 bases, with 15 bases sitting between them. CDR3 length equals 14 residues. CDR1 is KGHSH and CDR2 is LQKENI in the germline V gene. The CDR3 DNA reads as TGTGCCAGCTCACCACCTCTCGGCGGGGCAAAGCAGTATTTT. Its protein product is CASSPPLGGAKQYF. Combining the CDR3 with reference TRBV18 and TRBJ2-3 gives the whole variable domain NAGVMQNPRHLVRRRGQEARLRCSPMKGHSHVYWYRQLPEEGLKFMVYLQKENIIDESGMPKERFSAEFPKEGPSILRIQQVVRGDSAAYFCASSPPLGGAKQYFGPGTRLTVL.

The chain uses TRBV7-3 and TRBJ2-2; 8 bases agree with TRBD1. There are 14 residues in the CDR3. CDR1 is SGHTA, CDR2 FQGTGA, per germline. V shed 10 bases, J shed 7 bases, and the junction held 11 bases outside the gene matches. The CDR3, as DNA: TGTGCCACCTTTGCGGACAGGGACTTCGGGGAGCTGTTTTTT. It codes for CATFADRDFGELFF.

This chain connects TRBV5-5 to TRBJ1-5, with a tentative D call TRBD1 (6 bases). Per germline, CDR1 SGHKS and CDR2 YYEKEE (reference sequence). The CDR3 sequence is 16 residues long. Trimming removed 5 bases at V and 5 bases at J, with 20 bases between. The CDR3 sequence: CASSLRGFGSDQPQHF. In DNA form, the CDR3 reads TGTGCCAGCAGTTTGAGGGGGTTTGGTTCTGATCAGCCCCAGCATTTT.

The table lists this clonotype with many counts. The chain recombines TRBV29-1 with TRBJ2-7; 8 bases are shared with TRBD1. This CDR3 has 13 residues. The V gene end was trimmed by 6 bases and the J gene end by 3 bases; junction bases not matched to a gene: 7. From germline, CDR1 is SQVTM and CDR2 ANQGSEA. The CDR3 reads CSVLGQGNYEQYF. Written as DNA, the CDR3 is TGCAGCGTCCTTGGACAGGGTAACTACGAGCAGTACTTC.

This clonotype was seen more than once but under ten times. This chain joins TRBV10-3 and TRBJ2-7; D is perhaps TRBD2 (6 bases). Germline assignment: CDR1 ENHRY and CDR2 SYGVKD. The length of the CDR3 is 14 residues. V lost 8 bases, J lost 2 bases, and 16 bases lay in between. The CDR3 DNA reads as TGTGCCATCGGAGCCGGGACTCGAGCCTACGAGCAGTACTTC. It encodes CAIGAGTRAYEQYF.

In this sample, this clonotype turned up a few times. This chain connects TRBV10-2 to TRBJ2-1, with 7 bases matching TRBD1. Looked up from germline, CDR1 is WSHSY and CDR2 is SAAADI. This CDR3 contains 13 residues. V lost 7 bases to trimming and J lost 7 bases; unmatched junction nucleotides: 7. The CDR3 reads CASINPRGNEQFF. The CDR3 DNA reads as TGCGCCAGCATTAACCCCAGGGGGAATGAGCAGTTCTTC.

The rearrangement uses TRBV7-2 and TRBJ2-3; possibly TRBD1 for D (6 bases). Germline V gene data show CDR1 as SGHTA and CDR2 as FQGNSA. The CDR3 sequence is 17 residues long. Trimming took off 3 bases at V and 0 bases at J, with 16 bases between the two ends. The CDR3 spells CASSLENRDPSTDTQYF. DNA for the CDR3: TGTGCCAGCAGCTTGGAGAACAGGGACCCTAGCACAGATACGCAGTATTTT.

This clonotype was recorded many times. V gene TRBV28 combines with J gene TRBJ1-2; D ambiguous. Trimming removed 5 bases from V and 2 bases from J, with 6 bases in between. Germline V CDR1 and CDR2: MDHEN, SYDVKM. This CDR3 is 12 amino acids long. CDR3 region: CASSQPNYGYTF. DNA for the CDR3: TGTGCCAGCAGTCAACCAAACTATGGCTACACCTTC.